This T cell receptor (beta chain) appears in the sequencing data of a study of immune evolution from preneoplasia to lung adenocarcinoma. Between the mid-2010s and the late 2010s, patients underwent resection in Japan or China. The CDR3 runs 13 residues. With 7 bases clipped from V and 2 bases from J, the junction kept 2 bases outside the gene matches. Germline V gives CDR1 MNHEY, CDR2 SVGAGI. Assay: immunoSEQ multiplex PCR; the TCRdb copy retains only in-frame clones and omits some. The sample includes 27,000 or so clones, just under 75% of them seen just once. This clonotype was obtained from a person aged 55 to 69 with invasive lung adenocarcinoma. Some clones in this sample may be carry-over from other donors' samples. The chain couples TRBV6-5 to TRBJ2-1; 7 nucleotides align to TRBD2. The sequenced sample was FFPE invasive lung adenocarcinoma tissue. DNA for the CDR3: TGTGCCAGCACGGGAGGAGCCTACAATGAGCAGTTCTTC. Amino acid sequence: CASTGGAYNEQFF.